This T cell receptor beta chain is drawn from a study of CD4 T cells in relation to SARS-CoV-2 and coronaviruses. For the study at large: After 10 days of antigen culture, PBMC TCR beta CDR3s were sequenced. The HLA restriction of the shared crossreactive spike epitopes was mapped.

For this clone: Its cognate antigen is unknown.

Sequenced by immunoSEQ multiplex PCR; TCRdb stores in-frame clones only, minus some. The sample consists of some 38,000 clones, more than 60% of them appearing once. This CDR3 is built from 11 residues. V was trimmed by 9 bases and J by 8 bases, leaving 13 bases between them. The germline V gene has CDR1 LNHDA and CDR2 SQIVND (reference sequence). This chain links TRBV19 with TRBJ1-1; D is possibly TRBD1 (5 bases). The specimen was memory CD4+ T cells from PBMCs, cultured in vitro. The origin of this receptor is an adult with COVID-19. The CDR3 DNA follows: TGTGCCAGCGGGGACGGAGCGGAAGCTTTCTTT. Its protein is CASGDGAEAFF.